The 14 T cell receptor beta chains in this list originate from one sample, sequenced in a study of blood T cells in healthy people across ages. A second PCR of 7 to 11 cycles used a sample-barcoded 5' primer and a J-beta primer mix. TCRdb reanalysed the 5' RACE reads using MiXCR and keeps one entry per CDR3 protein. The sample lists around 800,000 distinct CDR3 sequences, around a quarter occurring once. The data were also submitted as part of a second study, on T cells of mothers and their children.

Material for sequencing was blood. These receptors were obtained from a boy aged 5-17 years in good health.

With regard to this clonotype: Its ends do not fully match the called genes, so a read error is possible. The chain carries TRBV20-1 and TRBJ2-4, with TRBD2 as a possible D gene (5 bases). Germline CDR1 DFQATT, CDR2 SNEGSKA (reference sequence). This CDR3 is 15 amino acids long. Here the CDR3 reads CSAGERTRGWNIQYF. The DNA for the CDR3 is TGCAGTGCTGGAGAAAGGACCCGCGGGTGGAACATTCAGTACTTC.

This clonotype was picked up a small number of times. V usage is TRBV10-3 and J usage is TRBJ2-2, with D unclear. The ends were cut back, 3 bases at V and 1 base at J, with 6 bases in the middle. Looked up from germline, CDR1 is ENHRY and CDR2 is SYGVKD. This CDR3 has 14 residues. The CDR3 sequence is CAISDFENTGELFF. CDR3 sequence (DNA): TGTGCCATCAGTGACTTTGAGAACACCGGGGAGCTGTTTTTT.

This clonotype was counted only a few times. V is TRBV5-1 and J is TRBJ2-2, with a weak D call TRBD1 (6 bases). Germline CDR1 and CDR2: SGHRS and YFSETQ. The CDR3 sequence is 14 residues long. V gave up 2 bases and J gave up 3 bases, with 8 bases separating them. CDR3 sequence (DNA): TGCGCCAGCAGCTTAGGACAGCACACCGGGGAGCTGTTTTTT. Translating it yields CASSLGQHTGELFF.

This clonotype was observed a few times. The rearrangement links TRBV28 to TRBJ1-4; no clear D. Germline V gene sequence: CDR1 MDHEN, CDR2 SYDVKM. The CDR3 sequence is 15 residues long. V dropped 4 bases and J dropped 5 bases, with 14 bases sitting between them. DNA of the CDR3: TGTGCCAGCAGTTCCCGTGGGTTGGGAAATGAAAAACTGTTTTTT. Residues: CASSSRGLGNEKLFF.

In its sample, this clonotype was seen a few times. The V call is TRBV19, the J call TRBJ2-5; D uncertain. The CDR3 length is 14 residues. Per germline, CDR1 LNHDA and CDR2 SQIVND (reference sequence). V was trimmed by 5 bases and J by 5 bases, leaving 15 bases between them. DNA for the CDR3: TGTGCCAGTAGTCCCCGTCCCAACCGGGAGACCCAGTACTTC. Amino acid sequence: CASSPRPNRETQYF.

The gene calls are TRBV7-2 and TRBJ2-3; TRBD1 matches 7 bases. Unmatched junction bases numbered 10, after V lost 6 bases and J lost 4 bases. Germline lookup yields CDR1 SGHTA and CDR2 FQGNSA. The CDR3 totals 15 residues. Here the CDR3 reads CASSRTGDRADTQYF. DNA for the CDR3: TGTGCCAGCAGTCGTACTGGAGACAGGGCAGATACGCAGTATTTT.

This clonotype has more than one count but fewer than ten. CDR3 nucleotide sequence: TGTGCCATCAGTGAATTGGACAGGTCCTACGAGCAGTACTTC. Translation: CAISELDRSYEQYF. V gene TRBV10-3 combines with J gene TRBJ2-7; TRBD1 matches 7 bases. The length of the CDR3 is 14 residues. With V trimmed by 3 bases and J by 1 base, 3 bases remained unmatched. CDR1 ENHRY and CDR2 SYGVKD come from the germline V gene.

V is TRBV20-1 and J is TRBJ1-4, with D uncertain. V was cut by 0 bases and J by 8 bases, with 16 bases left in between. Germline V CDR1 and CDR2: DFQATT, SNEGSKA (reference sequence). The CDR3 spans 15 residues. The CDR3 bases are TGCAGTGCTAGAGATATCGGCATAAGCCAGGAAAAACTGTTTTTT. Protein product: CSARDIGISQEKLFF.

V usage is TRBV6-5 and J usage is TRBJ1-1; no definite D call. V shed 0 bases and J shed 0 bases, with 5 bases lying between them. Germline CDR1 and CDR2: MNHEY and SVGAGI. The CDR3 length is 14 residues. CDR3 nucleotides: TGTGCCAGCAGTTACTCGGTAATGAACACTGAAGCTTTCTTT. Translating gives CASSYSVMNTEAFF.

The chain employs TRBV27 and TRBJ1-6; D is undetermined. Germline lookup yields CDR1 MNHEY and CDR2 SMNVEV (reference sequence). Trimming shortened V by 5 bases and J by 14 bases, and 16 bases separated the two germline ends. The CDR3 sequence is 13 residues long. DNA for the CDR3: TGTGCCAGCAGTCCGGGAGCCTCCTTCACCCTCCACTTT. The encoded protein is CASSPGASFTLHF.

The chain combines TRBV4-1 with TRBJ1-2; TRBD1 might be the D (6 bases). CDR1 and CDR2 (germline): MGHRA, YSYEKL. The CDR3 sequence is 15 residues long. The V gene lost 0 bases and the J gene lost 4 bases, with 12 bases spanning the gap. CDR3 sequence reads: CASSQEGQGSYGYTF. The CDR3 DNA reads TGCGCCAGCAGCCAAGAAGGGCAGGGGAGCTATGGCTACACCTTC.

The chain has TRBV4-2 and TRBJ2-4, with D tentatively TRBD2 (6 bases). The CDR3 totals 15 residues. The V gene lost 3 bases and the J gene lost 0 bases, with 9 bases spanning the gap. Per the germline V gene, CDR1 is LGHNA and CDR2 is YNFKEQ. CDR3 sequence (DNA): TGTGCCAGCAGCCAGGACTACGAAGCCAAAAACATTCAGTACTTC. Translating gives CASSQDYEAKNIQYF.

This sequence joins TRBV12-3 or TRBV12-4 and TRBJ1-2; D may be TRBD1 (5 bases). V was cut by 7 bases and J by 5 bases, with 14 bases left in between. The CDR3 has 13 residues. In DNA, the CDR3 is TGTGCCAGCAACACGATAGGGGAGTATGGCTACACCTTC. This encodes CASNTIGEYGYTF.

This chain links TRBV12-3 or TRBV12-4 with TRBJ1-2; tentative D call: TRBD1 (5 bases). Trimming shortened V by 6 bases and J by 4 bases, and 12 bases separated the two germline ends. The CDR3 contains 13 residues. CDR3 protein: CASRPPGTYGYTF. CDR3 DNA sequence: TGTGCCAGCAGGCCACCAGGGACCTATGGCTACACCTTC.